The clone carrying this T cell receptor beta chain came up once. This specimen belongs to a study of blood T cell repertoires in COVID-19. Study in general: There were acute and convalescent COVID-19 samples, and they came from the United States, Italy and Spain. From T cells, B-cell-depleted T cells, or PBMCs came the material, which was cDNA or gDNA.

Profiled with immunoSEQ multiplex PCR; TCRdb holds only in-frame clones, not every one. The sample includes a few hundred thousand clones, over 75% of them seen just once. The length of the CDR3 is 11 residues. The V gene's germline CDR1 is SQVTM and CDR2 ANQGSEA. Trimming took 8 bases from V and 5 from J, leaving 12 bases between them. The sequenced sample was peripheral blood. This clonotype was sampled from a woman between 50 and 59 years old with acute or convalescent COVID-19. This rearrangement joins TRBV29-1 to TRBJ2-5; no clear D gene. In DNA form, the CDR3 reads TGCAGCCGGATAATCAGGGAGACCCAGTACTTC. It yields the protein CSRIIRETQYF.